This T cell receptor beta chain was profiled in a study of patients and donors after allogeneic stem cell transplantation. A single record per CDR3 protein comes from TCRdb applying MiXCR to the RT-PCR reads. Found here are over 150,000 distinct CDR3 sequences, about 32% of them singletons; the top ten hold approximately 3.5%. A few counts support this clonotype. The sequence was collected from a human donor who was either an allogeneic HSCT recipient or a stem cell or donor lymphocyte infusion donor (not recorded which). It is not recorded whose cells these are; they may come from a transplant donor. Input material: blood, either unsorted or a sorted T cell fraction (not recorded which).

The CDR3 loop reads CSVRGTSGSGEQFF. In nucleotides, the CDR3 is TGCAGCGTGCGGGGGACTAGCGGGAGCGGTGAGCAGTTCTTC. This chain uses TRBV29-1 with TRBJ2-1; 14 bases are a match to TRBD2. There are 14 residues in the CDR3. CDR1 is SQVTM and CDR2 is ANQGSEA in the germline V gene. Trimming took 6 bases from V and 9 from J; bases not matched to a gene: 7.